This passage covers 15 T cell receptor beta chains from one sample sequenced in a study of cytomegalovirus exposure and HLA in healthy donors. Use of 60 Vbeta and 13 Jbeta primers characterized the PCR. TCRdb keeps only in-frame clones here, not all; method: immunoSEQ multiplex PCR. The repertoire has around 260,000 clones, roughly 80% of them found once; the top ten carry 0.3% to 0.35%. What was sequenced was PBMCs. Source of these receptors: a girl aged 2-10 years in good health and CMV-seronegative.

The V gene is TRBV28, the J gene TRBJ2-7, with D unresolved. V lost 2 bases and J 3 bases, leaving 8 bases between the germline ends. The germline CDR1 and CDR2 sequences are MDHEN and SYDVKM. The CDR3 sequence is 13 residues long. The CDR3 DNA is TGTGCCAGCAGTTTAACGAGCAACTACGAGCAGTACTTC. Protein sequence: CASSLTSNYEQYF.

The CDR3 bases are TGTGCCAGCAGCAGGAGCGGGGGGGTCGAGCAGTTCTTC. Translated: CASSRSGGVEQFF. This chain connects TRBV7-9 to TRBJ2-1; 10 bases match TRBD2. Trimming cost V 5 bases and J 10 bases; bases outside gene matches: 5. The germline V gene encodes CDR1 SEHNR and CDR2 FQNEAQ (reference sequence). The CDR3 runs 13 residues. The complete variable domain, with remaining parts taken from reference TRBV7-9 and TRBJ2-1, reads DTGVSQNPRHKITKRGQNVTFRCDPISEHNRLYWYRQTLGQGPEFLTYFQNEAQLEKSRLLSDRFSAERPKGSFSTLEIQRTEQGDSAMYLCASSRSGGVEQFFGPGTRLTVL.

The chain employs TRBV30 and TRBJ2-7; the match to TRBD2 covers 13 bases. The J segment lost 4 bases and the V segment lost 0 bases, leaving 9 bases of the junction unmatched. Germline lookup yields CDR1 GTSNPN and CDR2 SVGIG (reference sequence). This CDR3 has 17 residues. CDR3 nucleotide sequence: TGTGCCTGGAGTGTATTTTGGACTAGCGGGAGTTCGTACGAGCAGTACTTC. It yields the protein CAWSVFWTSGSSYEQYF.

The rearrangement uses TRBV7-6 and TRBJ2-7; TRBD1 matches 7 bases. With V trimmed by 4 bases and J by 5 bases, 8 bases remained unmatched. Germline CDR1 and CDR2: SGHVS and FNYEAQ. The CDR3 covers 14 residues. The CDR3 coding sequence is TGTGCCAGCAGCTCCCGACAGGGCATCCACGAGCAGTACTTC. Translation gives CASSSRQGIHEQYF.

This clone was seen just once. The DNA for the CDR3 is TGCGCCAGCAGCGCGAGCGGGTCCCAAGAGACCCAGTACTTC. The encoded protein is CASSASGSQETQYF. The chain has TRBV10-1 and TRBJ2-5; TRBD2 is a possible D gene (6 bases). V lost 6 bases and J lost 1, with 12 bases in between. The germline V gene has CDR1 WNHNN and CDR2 SYGVQD (reference sequence). The length of the CDR3 is 14 residues.

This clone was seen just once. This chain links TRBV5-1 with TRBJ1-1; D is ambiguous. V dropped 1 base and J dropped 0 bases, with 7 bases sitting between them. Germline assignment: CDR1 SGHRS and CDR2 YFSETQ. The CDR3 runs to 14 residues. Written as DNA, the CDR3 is TGCGCCAGCAGCTTGACCACAGTGAACACTGAAGCTTTCTTT. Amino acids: CASSLTTVNTEAFF. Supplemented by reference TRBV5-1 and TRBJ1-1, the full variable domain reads KAGVTQTPRYLIKTRGQQVTLSCSPISGHRSVSWYQQTPGQGLQFLFEYFSETQRNKGNFPGRFSGRQFSNSRSEMNVSTLELGDSALYLCASSLTTVNTEAFFGQGTRLTVV.

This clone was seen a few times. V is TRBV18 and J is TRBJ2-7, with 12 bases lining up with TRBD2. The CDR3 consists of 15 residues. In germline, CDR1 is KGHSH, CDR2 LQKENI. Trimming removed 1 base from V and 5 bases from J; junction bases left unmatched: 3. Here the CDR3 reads CASSPRLAGEHEQYF. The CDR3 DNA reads TGTGCCAGCTCACCACGACTAGCGGGAGAACACGAGCAGTACTTC.

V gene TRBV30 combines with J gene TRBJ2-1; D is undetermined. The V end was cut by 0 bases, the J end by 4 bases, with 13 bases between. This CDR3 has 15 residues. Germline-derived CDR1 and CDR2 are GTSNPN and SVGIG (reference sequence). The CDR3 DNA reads TGTGCCTGGAGTGTCCGTACTCTGAAATACAATGAGCAGTTCTTC. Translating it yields CAWSVRTLKYNEQFF.

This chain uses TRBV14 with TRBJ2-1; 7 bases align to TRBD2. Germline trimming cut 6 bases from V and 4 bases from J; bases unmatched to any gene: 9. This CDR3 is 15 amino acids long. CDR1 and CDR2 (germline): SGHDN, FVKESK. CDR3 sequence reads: CASRDERGRYNEQFF. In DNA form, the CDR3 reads TGTGCCAGCAGGGACGAGCGGGGAAGGTACAATGAGCAGTTCTTC.

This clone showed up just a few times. The CDR3 region is CASSLEGRLEAFF. DNA of the CDR3: TGTGCCAGCAGCTTAGAGGGGCGGTTAGAAGCTTTCTTT. The rearrangement links TRBV7-9 to TRBJ1-1; D is perhaps TRBD1 (5 bases). The V gene's germline CDR1 is SEHNR and CDR2 FQNEAQ (reference sequence). This CDR3 spans 13 amino acids. V shed 1 base and J shed 8 bases, with 11 bases lying between them.

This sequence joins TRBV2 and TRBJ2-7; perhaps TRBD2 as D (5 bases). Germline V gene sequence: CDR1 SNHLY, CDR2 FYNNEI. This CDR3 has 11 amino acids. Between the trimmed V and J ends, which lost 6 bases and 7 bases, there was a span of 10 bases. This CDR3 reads CASRDTGEQYF. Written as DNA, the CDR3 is TGTGCCAGCAGAGATACGGGGGAGCAGTACTTC. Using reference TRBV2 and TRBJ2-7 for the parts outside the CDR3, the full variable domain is EPEVTQTPSHQVTQMGQEVILRCVPISNHLYFYWYRQILGQKVEFLVSFYNNEISEKSEIFDDQFSVERPDGSNFTLKIRSTKLEDSAMYFCASRDTGEQYFGPGTRLTVT.

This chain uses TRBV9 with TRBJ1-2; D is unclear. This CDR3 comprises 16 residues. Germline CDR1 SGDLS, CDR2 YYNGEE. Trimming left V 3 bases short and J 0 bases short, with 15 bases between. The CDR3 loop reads CASSDPFGSSNYGYTF. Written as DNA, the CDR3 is TGTGCCAGCAGCGACCCTTTCGGGTCCTCTAACTATGGCTACACCTTC.

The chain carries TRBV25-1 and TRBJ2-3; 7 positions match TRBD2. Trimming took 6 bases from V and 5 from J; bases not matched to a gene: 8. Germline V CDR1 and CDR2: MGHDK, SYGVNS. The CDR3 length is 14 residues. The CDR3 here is CASRDGGGGDTQYF. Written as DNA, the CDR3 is TGTGCCAGCAGAGATGGCGGGGGTGGAGATACGCAGTATTTT.

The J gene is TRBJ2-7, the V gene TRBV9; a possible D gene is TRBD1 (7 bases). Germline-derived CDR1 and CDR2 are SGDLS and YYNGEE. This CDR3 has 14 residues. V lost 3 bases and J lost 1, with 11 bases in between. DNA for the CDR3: TGTGCCAGCAGCGCCCAGGGGGGATCCTACGAGCAGTACTTC. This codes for CASSAQGGSYEQYF.

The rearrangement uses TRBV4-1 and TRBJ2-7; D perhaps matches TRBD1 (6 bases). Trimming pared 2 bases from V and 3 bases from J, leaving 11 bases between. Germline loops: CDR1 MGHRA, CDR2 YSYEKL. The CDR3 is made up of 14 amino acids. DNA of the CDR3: TGCGCCAGCAGCCAAACCCCGGACAGCTACGAGCAGTACTTC. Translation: CASSQTPDSYEQYF.